These 27 T cell receptor beta chains were sequenced from one sample in a study of T cell responses to AZD1222 COVID-19 vaccine. The method was immunoSEQ multiplex PCR; TCRdb's version includes in-frame clones alone and lacks a portion of them. The sample consists of roughly 120,000 clones, 88% of them appearing once. The sample was peripheral blood, taken 28 days after the second AZD1222 dose. These receptors were taken from an adult who received the AZD1222 COVID-19 vaccine.

The V gene is TRBV28, the J gene TRBJ1-1; D perhaps matches TRBD1 (6 bases). Germline values: CDR1 MDHEN, CDR2 SYDVKM. This CDR3 contains 14 residues. V lost 5 bases and J lost 2, with 12 bases in between. CDR3 in DNA: TGTGCCAGCAGTCTGTACAGGGTCAACACTGAAGCTTTCTTT. This sequence encodes CASSLYRVNTEAFF.

The gene calls are TRBV5-3 and TRBJ1-2; the D is unclear. TRBV5-3 is an open reading frame, and its role is uncertain. Trimming removed 3 bases from V and 2 bases from J, with 5 bases in between. The length of the CDR3 is 12 residues. CDR3: CARSWINYGYTF. CDR3 nucleotides: TGTGCCAGAAGCTGGATAAACTATGGCTACACCTTC.

The rearrangement uses TRBV7-3 and TRBJ1-2, with D possibly being TRBD1 (5 bases). Germline CDR1 reads SGHTA; CDR2 reads FQGTGA. Trimming took 6 bases from V and 0 from J, leaving 8 bases between them. The CDR3 consists of 13 residues. CDR3 DNA: TGTGCCAGCAGTCAGGGAGCTAACTATGGCTACACCTTC. This codes for CASSQGANYGYTF.

This chain connects TRBV6-2 or TRBV6-3 to TRBJ2-2; D not resolved. This CDR3 is built from 12 residues. Germline CDR1 is MNHEY and CDR2 is SVGEGT. Trimming left V 0 bases short and J 5 bases short, with 1 base between. The DNA of the CDR3 is TGTGCCAGCAGTTACTCGACCGGGGAGCTGTTTTTT. It codes for CASSYSTGELFF.

Here the CDR3 reads CASSQDRGRGDGYTF. In DNA form, the CDR3 reads TGCGCCAGCAGCCAAGATCGAGGCAGGGGGGATGGCTACACCTTC. The genes are TRBV4-3 and TRBJ1-2, with TRBD1 matching over 7 bases. CDR1 and CDR2 from the germline V gene are LGHNA and YSLEER. Germline trimming cut 0 bases from V and 6 bases from J; bases unmatched to any gene: 7. This CDR3 is built from 15 residues.

In its sample, this clone was seen once. The chain recombines TRBV4-3 with TRBJ1-6, with D tentatively TRBD1 (5 bases). V gave up 0 bases and J gave up 6 bases, with 12 bases separating them. The CDR3 consists of 16 residues. Per germline, CDR1 LGHNA and CDR2 YSLEER. The CDR3 region has the DNA TGCGCCAGCAGCCAAGAAAGGGGCAGGGCTAATTCACCCCTCCACTTT. Translation: CASSQERGRANSPLHF.

The chain joins TRBV19 to TRBJ2-2; no firm D call. The CDR3 is 15 amino acids. The V end was cut by 5 bases, the J end by 5 bases, with 15 bases between. The germline V gene has CDR1 LNHDA and CDR2 SQIVND (reference sequence). CDR3 nucleotides: TGTGCCAGTAGTCCTTCCACTCCCGGGACCGGGGAGCTGTTTTTT. It is translated as CASSPSTPGTGELFF. Combining the CDR3 with reference TRBV19 and TRBJ2-2 gives the whole variable domain DGGITQSPKYLFRKEGQNVTLSCEQNLNHDAMYWYRQDPGQGLRLIYYSQIVNDFQKGDIAEGYSVSREKKESFPLTVTSAQKNPTAFYLCASSPSTPGTGELFFGEGSRLTVL.

The chain is built from TRBV12-5 and TRBJ1-1; D is unclear. The CDR3 has 12 residues. Per the germline V gene, CDR1 is LGHNT and CDR2 is FRNRAP. Trimming left V 1 base short and J 8 bases short, with 8 bases between. CDR3 protein: CASGLERVEAFF. The CDR3 nucleotides are TGTGCTAGTGGTTTGGAACGGGTAGAAGCTTTCTTT.

J is TRBJ2-1 and V is TRBV6-4; either TRBD1 or TRBD2 may fit D (5 bases each). V was trimmed by 6 bases and J by 9 bases, leaving 18 bases between them. Germline V CDR1 and CDR2: MRHNA, SNTAGT. The CDR3 consists of 14 residues. The CDR3 spells CASRGGGIGTEQFF. DNA for the CDR3: TGTGCCAGCAGGGGTGGGGGTATAGGCACTGAGCAGTTCTTC.

The rearrangement joins TRBV21-1 to TRBJ1-1; the table gives TRBD1 as D, unverified against the DNA. TRBV21-1 represents a pseudogene. CDR3 size: 15 residues. CDR3 sequence (DNA): TGTGCCAGCAGCAAAGGGACAGGGGGGCCCACTGAAGCTTTCTTT. Its translation is CASSKGTGGPTEAFF.

The chain carries TRBV28 and TRBJ2-5, with D perhaps assigned TRBD1 or TRBD2 (5 bases each). This CDR3 has 14 residues. The germline V and J ends were trimmed by 5 bases and 5 bases, with 15 bases remaining between them. Germline V lookup: CDR1 MDHEN, CDR2 SYDVKM. The CDR3 region is CASSLWDRGETQYF. The CDR3 DNA follows: TGTGCCAGCAGTCTCTGGGACCGCGGGGAGACCCAGTACTTC.

The chain has TRBV12-3 or TRBV12-4 and TRBJ1-1; D is unresolved. Trimming cost V 3 bases and J 4 bases, with 9 bases left between them. The CDR3 spans 13 residues. The CDR3 loop is CASSFSVLTEAFF. CDR3 sequence (DNA): TGTGCCAGCAGTTTCAGTGTCCTCACTGAAGCTTTCTTT.

The chain joins TRBV27 to TRBJ1-2; TRBD1 is a possible D gene (6 bases). Trimming took off 5 bases at V and 4 bases at J, with 17 bases between the two ends. The CDR3 runs 15 residues. Germline CDR1 MNHEY, CDR2 SMNVEV (reference sequence). For the CDR3, the DNA is TGTGCCAGCAGTCCCATGGGGGGGGCGCCCTATGGCTACACCTTC. Its protein product is CASSPMGGAPYGYTF.

CDR3 residues: CATSVGGSTGELFF. Written as DNA, the CDR3 is TGTGCCACCAGTGTTGGGGGGAGCACCGGGGAGCTGTTTTTT. The chain joins TRBV24-1 to TRBJ2-2, with D possibly matching TRBD2 (6 bases). The V end was cut by 5 bases, the J end by 4 bases, with 10 bases between. The CDR3 contains 14 residues. From germline, CDR1 is KGHDR and CDR2 SFDVKD.

The V and J genes are TRBV7-4 and TRBJ1-2; D perhaps matches TRBD1 (5 bases). The CDR3 totals 14 residues. The germline CDR1 and CDR2 sequences are SGHVT and SQSDAQ. The V and J ends lost 5 bases and 0 bases respectively, with 10 bases between them. The CDR3 reads CASSLAGTNYGYTF. DNA for the CDR3: TGTGCCAGCAGCCTGGCAGGGACTAACTATGGCTACACCTTC.

This clone has just one count. In DNA, the CDR3 is TGTGCCAGCAGCTCGGACAGGGCAGAGACCCAGTACTTC. Translated: CASSSDRAETQYF. This chain connects TRBV7-7 to TRBJ2-5, with 8 bases matching TRBD1. From germline, CDR1 is SSHAT and CDR2 FNYEAQ (reference sequence). Germline trimming cut 4 bases from V and 4 bases from J; bases unmatched to any gene: 2. The CDR3 length is 13 residues.

The chain combines TRBV6-2 or TRBV6-3 with TRBJ1-1; no clear D. Germline lookup yields CDR1 MNHEY and CDR2 SVGEGT. With 2 bases removed from V and 1 base from J, the gap between germline ends came to 8 bases. The length of the CDR3 is 14 residues. CDR3 sequence: CASSYPQQNTEAFF. The DNA for the CDR3 is TGTGCCAGCAGTTACCCACAGCAGAACACTGAAGCTTTCTTT.

The chain uses TRBV19 and TRBJ1-4, with D unclear. Germline V gene sequence: CDR1 LNHDA, CDR2 SQIVND (reference sequence). With 3 bases removed from V and 7 bases from J, the gap between germline ends came to 9 bases. CDR3 size: 13 residues. CDR3 in DNA: TGTGCCAGTAGTATGCTAGGCGGTGAAAAACTGTTTTTT. It translates to CASSMLGGEKLFF.

The V gene is TRBV9, the J gene TRBJ2-2, with D possibly TRBD2 on 5 matching bases. V lost 3 bases and J lost 2, with 14 bases in between. The CDR3 has 16 amino acids. CDR1 SGDLS and CDR2 YYNGEE come from the germline V gene. The CDR3 is CASSGRTGINTGELFF. The CDR3 nucleotides read TGTGCCAGCAGCGGCCGGACTGGTATAAACACCGGGGAGCTGTTTTTT.

This clone was detected a few times. The V call is TRBV4-2, the J call TRBJ1-1; D not certain. V lost 0 bases to trimming and J lost 0 bases, with 11 bases between them. The CDR3 spans 16 residues. The germline CDR1 and CDR2 sequences are LGHNA and YNFKEQ. For the CDR3, the DNA is TGTGCCAGCAGCCAAGATCTTGGGGTCATGAACACTGAAGCTTTCTTT. Translated, it gives CASSQDLGVMNTEAFF.

The chain couples TRBV13 to TRBJ2-7; perhaps TRBD1 as D (5 bases). This CDR3 spans 13 amino acids. Deletions cut 5 bases from V and 7 bases from J, with 15 bases between. CDR1 PRHDT and CDR2 FYEKMQ come from the germline V gene (reference sequence). CDR3 in DNA: TGTGCCAGCAGCCCGACAGCCCAGGGTGAGCAGTACTTC. It translates to CASSPTAQGEQYF.

CDR3: CASRHYRDRVSTEAFF. The CDR3 DNA sequence: TGTGCCAGCAGGCATTACCGGGACAGGGTATCCACTGAAGCTTTCTTT. The chain has TRBV27 and TRBJ1-1, with 9 nucleotides matching TRBD1. CDR1 and CDR2 (germline): MNHEY, SMNVEV (reference sequence). V was pared by 6 bases and J by 4 bases, with 12 bases of the junction left unmatched. The CDR3 is 16 amino acids.

The genes are TRBV7-2 and TRBJ1-2; D remains ambiguous. Trimming cost V 1 base and J 0 bases, with 15 bases left between them. This CDR3 is 17 amino acids long. Germline V gives CDR1 SGHTA, CDR2 FQGNSA. The CDR3 sequence is CASSLVSGLKANYGYTF. CDR3 nucleotides: TGTGCCAGCAGCTTAGTTAGTGGACTCAAAGCTAACTATGGCTACACCTTC.

The genes are TRBV11-2 and TRBJ2-2, with 7 bases fitting TRBD2. The V gene's germline CDR1 is SGHAT and CDR2 FQNNGV. The CDR3 runs to 15 residues. The J segment lost 1 base and the V segment lost 3 bases, leaving 2 bases of the junction unmatched. DNA for the CDR3: TGTGCCAGCAGCTTGGGCGGGGGGAACACCGGGGAGCTGTTTTTT. This codes for CASSLGGGNTGELFF.

This chain connects TRBV24-1 to TRBJ2-7; the match to TRBD1 covers 7 bases. V lost 4 bases to trimming and J lost 13 bases; unmatched junction nucleotides: 9. CDR1 and CDR2 (germline): KGHDR, SFDVKD. This CDR3 has 12 amino acids. DNA of the CDR3: TGTGCCACCAGTGACACGACAGGGAGTAACTACTTC. The encoded protein is CATSDTTGSNYF.

The rearrangement joins TRBV11-3 to TRBJ2-7, with TRBD1 as a possible D gene (6 bases). CDR3 size: 12 residues. V dropped 2 bases and J dropped 6 bases, with 8 bases sitting between them. Germline CDR1 is SGHNT and CDR2 is YENEEA. The CDR3 here is CASSLTGLEQYF. The CDR3 nucleotides are TGTGCCAGCAGCTTAACAGGGCTCGAGCAGTACTTC.

The rearrangement uses TRBV28 and TRBJ2-7, with D hard to call. CDR1 and CDR2 (germline): MDHEN, SYDVKM. V lost 2 bases to trimming and J lost 7 bases, with 9 bases between them. This CDR3 is built from 12 residues. For the CDR3, the DNA is TGTGCCAGCAGTTTAGTCTTGGGAGAGCAGTACTTC. This codes for CASSLVLGEQYF.